This T cell receptor beta chain was retrieved from a study of cytomegalovirus exposure and HLA in healthy donors. Study information: Counted in an early data release were about 80 million unique TCRs from HLA-typed donors.

The PCR used 60 Vbeta and 13 Jbeta primers. As handled by the study authors: In a later analysis, of tens of millions of unique beta chains, around 9.9 million appeared in at least two donors. Assay: immunoSEQ multiplex PCR; the TCRdb copy retains only in-frame clones and omits some. The V and J calls and clone size were taken over from that table, and D and trimming were inferred from the DNA. Among fewer than 200,000 clones listed, 60% to 85% were seen once. V shed 5 bases and J shed 5 bases, with 15 bases lying between them. Germline assignment: CDR1 PRHDT and CDR2 FYEKMQ (reference sequence). CDR3 length equals 14 residues.

Sample: PBMCs. The TCR sequence derives from a male donor in good health and CMV-seropositive. This chain connects TRBV13 to TRBJ1-2; D is unresolved. The CDR3 DNA reads as TGTGCCAGCAGCCCTAGTGGAGGGTGGTATGGCTACACCTTC. Its translation is CASSPSGGWYGYTF.